This T cell receptor (beta chain) was sequenced in a study of cytomegalovirus exposure and HLA in healthy donors. The primer mix had 60 Vbeta and 13 Jbeta primers. The method was immunoSEQ multiplex PCR; TCRdb's version includes in-frame clones alone and lacks a portion of them. The sample contains approximately 110,000 clones, 15% to 19% of which appear only once. Whole-study findings and limits: The study had only CMV serostatus as immune exposure information.

Germline V CDR1 and CDR2: SGHRS, YFSETQ. This CDR3 contains 15 residues. V was cut by 4 bases and J by 2 bases, with 10 bases left in between. On this clone itself: The antigen is not known.

V and J are TRBV5-1 and TRBJ2-6; TRBD2 is a possible D gene (5 bases). Specimen: PBMCs. This sequence originates from a woman aged 18-30 years in good health and CMV-seronegative. CDR3 sequence (DNA): TGCGCCAGCAGCCATCAGGAGGCTGGGGCCAACGTCCTGACTTTC. Protein sequence: CASSHQEAGANVLTF.